This TCR beta chain was observed in a study of radiation and T cells in renal cell carcinoma. For the study at large: Nephrectomy followed 15 Gy stereotactic body radiation by 4 weeks. General study results and limits: From baseline, blood top tumor clonotypes peaked at 2 weeks post-radiation.

The CDR3 length is 14 residues. Germline trimming cut 5 bases from V and 8 bases from J; bases unmatched to any gene: 8. The germline V gene has CDR1 MNHNY and CDR2 SVGAGI (reference sequence). As concerns this clone: Its cognate antigen is unknown.

Using immunoSEQ multiplex PCR, the repertoire was profiled, and TCRdb retains in-frame clones only, with some absent. The sample yields 150,000 or so clones, 70% to 90% seen once. Time point described: baseline pretreatment blood. Indicated treatment: 15 Gy SBRT to primary tumor, nephrectomy 4 weeks later. Blood was sampled at baseline, 2 weeks and 4 weeks after SBRT. Clear cell pathology was present in this patient's renal cell carcinoma. The clonotype was recovered from a woman aged 50 to 60 with renal cell carcinoma. The chain couples TRBV6-6 to TRBJ1-3; 8 bases are a match to TRBD1. Sequencing used blood, obtained from a patient whose treatment included radiotherapy and nephrectomy. CDR3 in amino acids: CASSTLDRADTIYF. The CDR3 DNA is TGTGCCAGCAGTACGCTGGACAGGGCGGACACCATATATTTT.